The next 5 T cell receptor beta chains were all read from a single sample in a study of early T cells in non-severe SARS-CoV-2 infection. Using its own MiXCR run on the 5' RACE reads, TCRdb lists one record per CDR3 protein. The table has 50,000 to 65,000 distinct CDR3 sequences, about 11% seen once; the top ten hold less than 3%. Source: whole blood, taken at baseline. These receptors originate from an adult who was a healthcare worker with PCR-confirmed SARS-CoV-2 infection or an uninfected control (not recorded which).

This clonotype was detected many times. V gene TRBV12-3 or TRBV12-4 combines with J gene TRBJ1-5; D not certain. There are 12 residues in the CDR3. Trimming removed 7 bases at V and 1 base at J, with 5 bases between. CDR3 in amino acids: CASTLSNQPQHF. CDR3 sequence (DNA): TGTGCCAGCACCCTCAGCAATCAGCCCCAGCATTTT.

CDR3 region: CASSPGGSTDTQYF. The CDR3 DNA follows: TGTGCCAGCAGCCCAGGAGGAAGCACAGATACGCAGTATTTT. This chain connects TRBV7-2 to TRBJ2-3; D possibly corresponds to TRBD2 (5 bases). Trimming took 5 bases from V and 0 from J, leaving 9 bases between them. Germline lookup yields CDR1 SGHTA and CDR2 FQGNSA. The CDR3 contains 14 residues.

Points on this clonotype: One junction end does not reproduce the germline sequence, and a read error may be involved. The chain employs TRBV30 and TRBJ2-1; possibly TRBD2 for D (5 bases). The germline gives CDR1 GTSNPN, CDR2 SVGIG (reference sequence). CDR3 length: 14 amino acids. This CDR3 is CVWSVLGLIGEQFF. In nucleotides, the CDR3 is TGTGTCTGGAGTGTACTCGGACTGATCGGTGAGCAGTTCTTC.

This clonotype was observed a few times. The rearrangement uses TRBV7-6 and TRBJ2-3, with D uncertain. Trimming cost V 4 bases and J 7 bases, with 12 bases left between them. The CDR3 sequence is 13 residues long. Germline V gene data show CDR1 as SGHVS and CDR2 as FNYEAQ. The CDR3 sequence: CASSSELGNTQYF. The CDR3 DNA reads as TGTGCCAGCAGCTCCGAATTGGGGAATACGCAGTATTTT.

V usage is TRBV5-1 and J usage is TRBJ2-5; D is unresolved. Germline V gene lookup returns CDR1 SGHRS and CDR2 YFSETQ. The CDR3 covers 12 residues. The V gene lost 3 bases and the J gene lost 10 bases, with 13 bases spanning the gap. CDR3: CASSSFGQDQYF. The CDR3 DNA is TGCGCCAGCAGCTCATTTGGCCAGGACCAGTACTTC. The whole variable domain, filled in from reference TRBV5-1 and TRBJ2-5, reads KAGVTQTPRYLIKTRGQQVTLSCSPISGHRSVSWYQQTPGQGLQFLFEYFSETQRNKGNFPGRFSGRQFSNSRSEMNVSTLELGDSALYLCASSSFGQDQYFGPGTRLLVL.